Listed below are T cell receptor beta chains from one sample, sequenced in a study of blood T cell repertoires in COVID-19. TCRdb's table, derived via immunoSEQ multiplex PCR, lists solely in-frame clones and lacks some. Counted here are tens of thousands of clones, roughly three quarters occurring once; the ten biggest clones make up 24%. The sample comprised peripheral blood. All receptors derive from a human donor in a cohort sampled during active COVID-19. CDR3s include the opening cysteine and the closing phenylalanine or tryptophan. Each record gives: CDR3 length, J gene, V gene, D gene, clone size, CDR3 protein, CDR3 DNA. A D gene is named only where the DNA matches it firmly. Rows give clone size only sometimes, using once, few, many, or a class for an expanded clone.

13 TRBJ2-3 TRBV13 . once CASSLRAGNTQYF TGTGCCAGCAGCTTAAGGGCCGGGAATACGCAGTATTTT
16 TRBJ2-3 TRBV7-2 TRBD2 . CASSPGLAGGTDTQYF TGTGCCAGCAGCCCAGGACTAGCGGGAGGTACAGATACGCAGTATTTT
15 TRBJ2-1 TRBV6-2/TRBV6-3 . few CASSYSGSSYNEQFF TGTGCCAGCAGTTACTCGGGGAGCTCCTACAATGAGCAGTTCTTC
17 TRBJ2-7 TRBV3-1/TRBV3-2 . . CASSDRSTWEPGYEQYF TGTGCCAGCAGCGATAGATCTACGTGGGAGCCGGGCTACGAGCAGTACTTC
16 TRBJ2-4 TRBV10-3 . . CAISDQQQGPKNIQYF TGTGCCATCAGTGACCAGCAACAGGGACCCAAAAACATTCAGTACTTC
14 TRBJ2-7 TRBV5-1 . . CASSGLAPSYEQYF TGCGCCAGCAGCGGGCTAGCGCCCTCCTACGAGCAGTACTTC
14 TRBJ2-7 TRBV19 . . CASRRTVAPYEQYF TGTGCCAGTAGGAGGACAGTCGCCCCCTACGAGCAGTACTTC
15 TRBJ2-7 TRBV6-1 TRBD2 . CASSERGGSIDEQYF TGTGCCAGCAGTGAAAGGGGCGGGAGTATCGACGAGCAGTACTTC
16 TRBJ2-2 TRBV9 TRBD2 . CASSRFGTTNTGELFF TGTGCCAGCAGTCGTTTCGGGACTACGAACACCGGGGAGCTGTTTTTT
14 TRBJ2-1 TRBV27 . . CASSFLGAGHEQFF TGTGCCAGCAGTTTTTTAGGGGCCGGGCATGAGCAGTTCTTC
12 TRBJ2-7 TRBV28 . . CASRADTYEQYF TGTGCCAGCAGAGCGGATACCTACGAGCAGTACTTC
16 TRBJ2-5 TRBV23-1 TRBD1 . CASSPGQVSGQETQYF TGCGCCAGCAGCCCCGGACAGGTCAGCGGCCAAGAGACCCAGTACTTC
14 TRBJ2-5 TRBV18 TRBD2 . CASSPTAGEETQYF TGTGCCAGCTCACCAACAGCGGGAGAAGAGACCCAGTACTTC
16 TRBJ1-2 TRBV3-1/TRBV3-2 . few CASSQGGGRRYYGYTF TGTGCCAGCAGCCAAGGGGGGGGGCGTAGATACTATGGCTACACCTTC
16 TRBJ2-3 TRBV5-1 TRBD2 . CASSAGTSGGTDTQYF TGCGCCAGCAGCGCTGGGACTAGCGGGGGCACAGATACGCAGTATTTT
15 TRBJ2-7 TRBV5-1 . . CASSLAQDQSGEQYF TGCGCCAGCAGCTTGGCCCAGGACCAGTCGGGGGAGCAGTACTTC
15 TRBJ2-2 TRBV7-6 TRBD2 . CASSLASGGGGELFF TGTGCCAGCAGCTTAGCCAGCGGGGGAGGCGGGGAGCTGTTTTTT